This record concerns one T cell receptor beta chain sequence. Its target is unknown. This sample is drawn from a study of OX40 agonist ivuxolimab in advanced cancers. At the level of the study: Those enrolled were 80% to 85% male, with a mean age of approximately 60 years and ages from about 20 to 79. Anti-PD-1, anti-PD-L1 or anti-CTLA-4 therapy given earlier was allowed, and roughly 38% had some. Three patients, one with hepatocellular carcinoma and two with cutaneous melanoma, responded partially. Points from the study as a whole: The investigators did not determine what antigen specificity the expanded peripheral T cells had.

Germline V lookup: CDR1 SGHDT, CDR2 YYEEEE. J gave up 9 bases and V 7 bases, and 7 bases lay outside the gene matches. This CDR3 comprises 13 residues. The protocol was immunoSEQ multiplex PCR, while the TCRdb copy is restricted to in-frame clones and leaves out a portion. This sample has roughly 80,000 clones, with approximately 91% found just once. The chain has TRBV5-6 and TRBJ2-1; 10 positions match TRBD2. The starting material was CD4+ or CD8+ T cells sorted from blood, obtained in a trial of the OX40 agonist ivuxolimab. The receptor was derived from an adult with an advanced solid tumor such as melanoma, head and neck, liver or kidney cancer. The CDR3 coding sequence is TGTGCCAGCGGAGCGGGAGGGCCAGGTGAGCAGTTCTTC. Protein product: CASGAGGPGEQFF.